Presented here are 30 T cell receptor beta chains from one specimen sequenced in a study of radiation and T cells in renal cell carcinoma. Some clones are missing from TCRdb's copy, which holds only in-frame ones; the method was immunoSEQ multiplex PCR. This table has about 77,000 clones, over 80% appearing once. Time point noted: blood 4 weeks post-SBRT, at nephrectomy. Described treatment: 15 Gy SBRT to primary tumor, nephrectomy 4 weeks later. The source was blood, collected from a patient whose treatment included radiotherapy and nephrectomy. Every receptor here comes from a woman in her sixties or seventies with renal cell carcinoma.

In regard to this clone: The germline gene is not matched at one end of the junction; a read error may be the cause. Additional DNA sequences in this sample encode the identical CDR3. The chain has TRBV20-1 and TRBJ1-1, with unresolved D. The CDR3 contains 11 residues. CDR1 DFQATT and CDR2 SNEGSKA come from the germline V gene (reference sequence). The CDR3 DNA is TGCAGTGCCAGAGGGAGCACTGAAGCTTTCTTT. This gives the protein CSARGSTEAFF.

V is TRBV7-9 and J is TRBJ2-2; TRBD1 agrees at 11 bases. The CDR3 runs 16 residues. Germline CDR1 SEHNR, CDR2 FQNEAQ (reference sequence). J gave up 6 bases and V 0 bases, and 3 bases lay outside the gene matches. CDR3 sequence (DNA): TGTGCCAGCAGCTTAGCGCTGGGACAGGGGGCCGGGGAGCTGTTTTTT. This codes for CASSLALGQGAGELFF. The full variable domain, its missing parts supplied by reference TRBV7-9 and TRBJ2-2, is DTGVSQNPRHKITKRGQNVTFRCDPISEHNRLYWYRQTLGQGPEFLTYFQNEAQLEKSRLLSDRFSAERPKGSFSTLEIQRTEQGDSAMYLCASSLALGQGAGELFFGEGSRLTVL.

The chain couples TRBV5-6 to TRBJ1-2; 7 bases align to TRBD1. Germline trimming cut 4 bases from V and 4 bases from J; bases unmatched to any gene: 4. The CDR3 sequence is 13 residues long. Per the germline V gene, CDR1 is SGHDT and CDR2 is YYEEEE. CDR3 sequence reads: CASSPGTAYGYTF. The CDR3 DNA follows: TGTGCCAGCAGCCCCGGGACAGCCTATGGCTACACCTTC.

This chain joins TRBV19 and TRBJ1-4; TRBD1 might be the D (6 bases). V lost 0 bases and J lost 0, with 14 bases in between. The germline V gene has CDR1 LNHDA and CDR2 SQIVND (reference sequence). The CDR3 has 18 amino acids. The CDR3 sequence: CASSIEPTGLATNEKLFF. The CDR3 coding sequence is TGTGCCAGTAGTATAGAACCGACAGGCTTGGCAACTAATGAAAAACTGTTTTTT.

This clone occurred once. The gene calls are TRBV6-1 and TRBJ1-6; TRBD1 is a possible D gene (5 bases). Between the trimmed V and J ends, which lost 2 bases and 11 bases, there was a span of 19 bases. Germline V CDR1 and CDR2: MNHNS, SASEGT. This CDR3 spans 16 amino acids. The CDR3 region is CASSELGVTAGPPLHF. The CDR3, as DNA: TGTGCCAGCAGTGAACTCGGCGTGACAGCCGGACCACCCCTCCACTTT.

This chain uses TRBV6-5 with TRBJ1-4; D is possibly TRBD1 (5 bases). The CDR3 consists of 14 residues. Trimming cost V 5 bases and J 6 bases, with 13 bases left between them. Germline CDR1 MNHEY, CDR2 SVGAGI. CDR3 amino acids: CASSNRDGHEKLFF. CDR3 DNA sequence: TGTGCCAGCAGTAACCGGGACGGTCATGAAAAACTGTTTTTT.

This clone has a handful of counts. The V and J genes are TRBV7-9 and TRBJ2-7; D uncertain. The CDR3 runs 15 residues. Deletions cut 0 bases from V and 2 bases from J, with 11 bases between. Germline assignment: CDR1 SEHNR and CDR2 FQNEAQ (reference sequence). This chain's CDR3 is CASSLASRAAYEQYF. The DNA of the CDR3 is TGTGCCAGCAGCTTAGCGAGCCGGGCGGCCTACGAGCAGTACTTC.

This chain joins TRBV20-1 and TRBJ1-1; no definite D call. The CDR3 has 9 amino acids. V was cut by 7 bases and J by 11 bases, with 11 bases left in between. Germline CDR1 and CDR2: DFQATT and SNEGSKA (reference sequence). CDR3 sequence (DNA): TGCAGTGTATCCCCACGTGCTTTCTTT. This codes for CSVSPRAFF.

The rearrangement joins TRBV29-1 to TRBJ1-1; a weak D match, TRBD1 (5 bases). The CDR3 covers 15 residues. From germline, CDR1 is SQVTM and CDR2 ANQGSEA. Here the CDR3 DNA reads TGCAGTGGGGCGAGGGCGCGGGGTGGGAACACTGAAGCTTTCTTT. It is translated as CSGARARGGNTEAFF.

The chain recombines TRBV5-1 with TRBJ2-5; TRBD2 aligns across 9 bases. Unmatched junction bases numbered 18, after V lost 4 bases and J lost 5 bases. Germline V gene lookup returns CDR1 SGHRS and CDR2 YFSETQ. CDR3 length: 18 amino acids. The CDR3, as DNA: TGCGCCAGCAGCCCCGGAGCCGGGTCGGCGGGGGGGCTCGAGACCCAGTACTTC. Encoded protein: CASSPGAGSAGGLETQYF.

The chain carries TRBV15 and TRBJ1-5, with D perhaps matching TRBD1 (6 bases). Trimming pared 1 base from V and 4 bases from J, leaving 14 bases between. Germline CDR1 and CDR2: LNHNV and YYDKDF (reference sequence). The CDR3 loop spans 16 amino acids. The CDR3 reads CATSRVRGGGNQPQHF. CDR3 bases: TGTGCCACCAGCAGAGTGCGAGGGGGTGGGAATCAGCCCCAGCATTTT.

This chain connects TRBV28 to TRBJ1-1; TRBD1 is a possible D gene (5 bases). V was pared by 0 bases and J by 2 bases, with 7 bases between. CDR3 length equals 14 residues. Germline CDR1 reads MDHEN; CDR2 reads SYDVKM. The CDR3 DNA follows: TGTGCCAGCAGTTTATGGAGGGGTAACACTGAAGCTTTCTTT. It is translated as CASSLWRGNTEAFF.

The genes are TRBV29-1 and TRBJ2-5, with unresolved D. This CDR3 is built from 10 residues. The germline V gene has CDR1 SQVTM and CDR2 ANQGSEA. Trimming removed 2 bases at V and 4 bases at J, with 2 bases between. CDR3 protein: CSVETETQYF. CDR3 DNA: TGCAGCGTTGAAACAGAGACCCAGTACTTC. The full variable domain, rest sourced from reference TRBV29-1 and TRBJ2-5, is SAVISQKPSRDICQRGTSLTIQCQVDSQVTMMFWYRQQPGQSLTLIATANQGSEATYESGFVIDKFPISRPNLTFSTLTVSNMSPEDSSIYLCSVETETQYFGPGTRLLVL.

The gene calls are TRBV19 and TRBJ2-2, with 9 bases matching TRBD2. The CDR3 is 15 amino acids. V trimming: 4 bases; J trimming: 7 bases; junction bases outside the gene matches: 7. Germline loops: CDR1 LNHDA, CDR2 SQIVND (reference sequence). CDR3 nucleotide sequence: TGTGCCAGTAGTAAGCGGGAGGCGGAACACGGGGAGCTGTTTTTT. This sequence encodes CASSKREAEHGELFF.

The count of this clone is one. This chain joins TRBV19 and TRBJ2-7, with 11 bases identical to TRBD1. Germline V gene sequence: CDR1 LNHDA, CDR2 SQIVND (reference sequence). CDR3 size: 16 residues. The junction had 7 bases not matched to a gene; V was cut back by 4 bases and J by 2 bases. CDR3 DNA: TGTGCCAGTAGTAACGGCGGACAGGGGGCAACCTACGAGCAGTACTTC. Translated, it gives CASSNGGQGATYEQYF.

The chain employs TRBV4-3 and TRBJ2-7, with a weak D call TRBD1 (5 bases). This CDR3 has 19 residues. V lost 2 bases and J 2 bases, leaving 25 bases between the germline ends. Germline V lookup: CDR1 LGHNA, CDR2 YSLEER. The CDR3: CASSQSRRFRGRQTYEQYF. The DNA for the CDR3 is TGCGCCAGCAGCCAATCCCGTCGGTTCAGAGGTAGACAGACCTACGAGCAGTACTTC.

In this sample, this clone turned up a few times. The chain uses TRBV10-3 and TRBJ1-2; D possibly corresponds to TRBD1 (5 bases). CDR3 length: 14 residues. V was shortened by 0 bases and J by 12 bases, with 17 bases between the two germline ends. Germline CDR1 ENHRY, CDR2 SYGVKD. The CDR3 DNA is TGTGCCATCAGTGAGTCCGAGGGGTTCAACACCCACACCTTC. Amino acids: CAISESEGFNTHTF.

V and J are TRBV29-1 and TRBJ2-1; D ambiguous. Trimming stripped 5 bases from V and 4 bases from J, with 15 bases between. CDR1 SQVTM and CDR2 ANQGSEA come from the germline V gene. The CDR3 is made up of 14 amino acids. Written as DNA, the CDR3 is TGCAGCGTTCCCGATCCCAAGAGATACAATGAGCAGTTCTTC. It translates to CSVPDPKRYNEQFF.

The chain has TRBV6-6 and TRBJ2-4; 13 bases fit TRBD2. V lost 5 bases and J lost 6; bases outside the gene matches: 4. The germline V gene encodes CDR1 MNHNY and CDR2 SVGAGI (reference sequence). CDR3 length: 15 residues. The CDR3 protein is CASSPRTSGGNIQYF. CDR3 DNA sequence: TGTGCCAGCAGTCCTCGGACTAGCGGGGGAAACATTCAGTACTTC.

The chain recombines TRBV9 with TRBJ1-4; 9 bases agree with TRBD1. Looked up from germline, CDR1 is SGDLS and CDR2 is YYNGEE. V gave up 4 bases and J gave up 4 bases; unmatched junction bases: 2. The CDR3 runs to 14 residues. The CDR3 reads CASSRGQGNEKLFF. The CDR3 coding sequence is TGTGCCAGCAGCAGGGGACAGGGTAATGAAAAACTGTTTTTT.

The genes are TRBV28 and TRBJ1-3; D possibly corresponds to TRBD1 (6 bases). Per the germline V gene, CDR1 is MDHEN and CDR2 is SYDVKM. The CDR3 has 14 amino acids. V lost 10 bases to trimming and J lost 2 bases, with 15 bases between them. CDR3 protein: CATLGGTPGNTIYF. CDR3 sequence (DNA): TGTGCCACCCTGGGGGGGACACCTGGAAACACCATATATTTT.

The V and J genes are TRBV7-2 and TRBJ2-7; D remains unclear. This CDR3 comprises 11 residues. The V end lost 3 bases, the J end lost 0 bases, and 0 bases lay between the germline ends. In germline, CDR1 is SGHTA, CDR2 FQGNSA. CDR3: CASSFSYEQYF. The DNA of the CDR3 is TGTGCCAGCAGCTTCTCCTACGAGCAGTACTTC.

The J gene is TRBJ2-3, the V gene TRBV6-1; TRBD2 matches at 15 bases. The CDR3 is 17 amino acids. Germline CDR1 MNHNS, CDR2 SASEGT. V lost 3 bases, J lost 4 bases, and 5 bases stayed unmatched. As DNA, the CDR3 is TGTGCCAGCAGTGACCCAGGACTAGCGGGGGGGCCAGATACGCAGTATTTT. Protein: CASSDPGLAGGPDTQYF.

The rearrangement links TRBV6-6 to TRBJ1-2, with TRBD1 as a possible D gene (6 bases). The CDR3 is made up of 14 amino acids. V was clipped by 2 bases and J by 8 bases, with 15 bases between them. Germline CDR1 is MNHNY and CDR2 is SVGAGI (reference sequence). The CDR3 bases are TGTGCCAGCAGTTACCAGGACAGCCCAGAGGGCTACACCTTC. Protein product: CASSYQDSPEGYTF.

This sequence joins TRBV29-1 and TRBJ1-1; D gene ambiguous. Trimming removed 4 bases at V and 6 bases at J, with 6 bases between. This CDR3 comprises 10 residues. Germline assignment: CDR1 SQVTM and CDR2 ANQGSEA. The CDR3 spells CSVVLSEAFF. The CDR3 DNA reads as TGCAGCGTTGTTTTATCTGAAGCTTTCTTT.

This clone was seen just once. This sequence joins TRBV7-2 and TRBJ2-7; 11 bases align to TRBD2. The CDR3 sequence is 17 residues long. V gave up 4 bases and J gave up 0 bases; unmatched junction bases: 8. Germline assignment: CDR1 SGHTA and CDR2 FQGNSA. CDR3 sequence reads: CASSSPLLAGVSYEQYF. The CDR3 DNA sequence: TGTGCCAGCAGCTCCCCTCTACTAGCGGGGGTCTCCTACGAGCAGTACTTC.

The chain is built from TRBV5-1 and TRBJ2-3, with 7 positions matching TRBD1. In germline, CDR1 is SGHRS, CDR2 YFSETQ. This CDR3 has 17 amino acids. The trim removed 4 bases at V and 2 bases at J, leaving 13 bases unmatched. CDR3 sequence (DNA): TGCGCCAGCAGCCAGGCCCCGGGACAGACAAACACAGATACGCAGTATTTT. Protein: CASSQAPGQTNTDTQYF.

The gene calls are TRBV11-3 and TRBJ1-1; D might be TRBD1 (5 bases). The CDR3 totals 14 residues. V lost 3 bases to trimming and J lost 1 base, with 9 bases between them. The germline CDR1 and CDR2 sequences are SGHNT and YENEEA. CDR3 DNA: TGTGCCAGCAGCTTGGCTGGGGGGAACACTGAAGCTTTCTTT. Translated: CASSLAGGNTEAFF.

This clone was found once. The chain combines TRBV4-2 with TRBJ2-7; 8 bases are a match to TRBD2. This CDR3 region has 13 residues. Germline CDR1 reads LGHNA; CDR2 reads YNFKEQ. After removal of 3 bases from V and 4 bases from J, the junction contained 2 bases not matched to a gene. As DNA, the CDR3 is TGTGCCAGCAGCCATGAGCGGGGGTACGAGCAGTACTTC. The encoded protein is CASSHERGYEQYF.

V usage is TRBV4-2 and J usage is TRBJ2-6; D might be TRBD1 or TRBD2, each matching 5 bases. Germline V gene sequence: CDR1 LGHNA, CDR2 YNFKEQ. The ends were cut back, 4 bases at V and 1 base at J, with 11 bases in the middle. The CDR3 spans 16 residues. The CDR3 DNA is TGTGCCAGCAGCCCCCGGGACGGGTCTGGGGCCAACGTCCTGACTTTC. Amino acids: CASSPRDGSGANVLTF.